The next 28 T cell receptor beta chains were all read from a single sample in a study of T cell changes during pregnancy in multiple sclerosis. Method: immunoSEQ multiplex PCR; TCRdb's copy keeps in-frame clones and lacks some. The sample holds 55,000 to 80,000 clones; approximately 87% are singletons and the top ten take around 9.5%. This material consisted of peripheral blood, taken after pregnancy. The receptors derive from a female donor in good health, enrolled as a control in a pregnancy study.

The chain has TRBV29-1 and TRBJ2-7; possibly TRBD1 for D (6 bases). Trimming stripped 7 bases from V and 3 bases from J, with 13 bases between. The CDR3 covers 12 residues. The V gene's germline CDR1 is SQVTM and CDR2 ANQGSEA. CDR3 loop: CSAIKDSYEQYF. CDR3 nucleotides: TGCAGCGCTATTAAGGACAGCTACGAGCAGTACTTC.

This clone has more than one count but fewer than ten. This sequence joins TRBV19 and TRBJ2-6; D not resolved. Looked up from germline, CDR1 is LNHDA and CDR2 is SQIVND (reference sequence). The CDR3 contains 11 residues. V gave up 9 bases and J gave up 5 bases, with 5 bases separating them. The DNA of the CDR3 is TGTGCCAGCAAATGGGCCAACGTCCTGACTTTC. Its protein is CASKWANVLTF.

This clone was picked up one time. The chain links TRBV7-2 to TRBJ2-1, with 9 bases matching TRBD2. V was pared by 5 bases and J by 3 bases, with 8 bases of the junction left unmatched. CDR1 and CDR2 (germline): SGHTA, FQGNSA. This CDR3 has 16 amino acids. As DNA, the CDR3 is TGTGCCAGCAGCCCCTCGGCTAGCGGGGTCTACAATGAGCAGTTCTTC. Translation gives CASSPSASGVYNEQFF.

CDR3 protein: CASSGGDKGSYYEQYF. CDR3 coding DNA: TGTGCCAGCAGCGGGGGGGACAAAGGATCCTACTACGAGCAGTACTTC. This rearrangement joins TRBV5-6 to TRBJ2-5; the D gene is possibly TRBD2 (7 bases). TRBJ2-7 explains the end of the DNA better; the J call may be wrong. The CDR3 length is 16 residues. The germline gives CDR1 SGHDT, CDR2 YYEEEE.

V is TRBV6-5 and J is TRBJ1-5, with 10 nucleotides matching TRBD1. V was clipped by 6 bases and J by 4 bases; unmatched bases: 3. The CDR3 is made up of 14 amino acids. The germline V gene encodes CDR1 MNHEY and CDR2 SVGAGI. CDR3 bases: TGTGCCAGCAGCCGGGACAGGGGTAATCAGCCCCAGCATTTT. It encodes CASSRDRGNQPQHF.

This clone was counted a few times. The CDR3 loop is CASSPGRDGEQYF. CDR3 in DNA: TGTGCCAGCTCACCAGGGCGGGATGGCGAGCAGTACTTC. The gene calls are TRBV18 and TRBJ2-7, with TRBD2 as a possible D gene (6 bases). This CDR3 is 13 amino acids long. Trimming took 2 bases from V and 6 from J, leaving 11 bases between them. Per germline, CDR1 KGHSH and CDR2 LQKENI. Using reference TRBV18 and TRBJ2-7 for the parts outside the CDR3, the full variable domain is NAGVMQNPRHLVRRRGQEARLRCSPMKGHSHVYWYRQLPEEGLKFMVYLQKENIIDESGMPKERFSAEFPKEGPSILRIQQVVRGDSAAYFCASSPGRDGEQYFGPGTRLTVT.

The chain uses TRBV5-5 and TRBJ1-2; TRBD1 matches at 8 bases. CDR1 SGHKS and CDR2 YYEKEE come from the germline V gene (reference sequence). CDR3 size: 13 residues. V was pared by 2 bases and J by 4 bases, with 1 base of the junction left unmatched. Here the CDR3 reads CASSFDRGYGYTF. CDR3 DNA: TGTGCCAGCAGCTTCGACAGGGGCTATGGCTACACCTTC.

The rearrangement links TRBV5-4 to TRBJ2-7, with 7 nucleotides matching TRBD2. This CDR3 has 13 residues. After removal of 4 bases from V and 7 bases from J, the junction contained 8 bases not matched to a gene. The germline V gene has CDR1 SGHNT and CDR2 YYREEE (reference sequence). The CDR3, as DNA: TGTGCCAGCAGCGGGGGGGTGGTCTCTGAGCAGTACTTC. Translated, it gives CASSGGVVSEQYF.

The chain combines TRBV2 with TRBJ2-3; 9 bases fit TRBD2. CDR3 length: 15 amino acids. The V segment lost 8 bases and the J segment 7 bases; nucleotides outside the gene matches: 13. Germline CDR1 reads SNHLY; CDR2 reads FYNNEI. CDR3 in amino acids: CASRRRGGEVNTQYF. In DNA, the CDR3 is TGTGCCAGCCGGCGGCGGGGGGGAGAGGTAAATACGCAGTATTTT.

V gene TRBV5-1 combines with J gene TRBJ2-1, with TRBD1 matching over 11 bases. The junction had 7 bases not matched to a gene; V was cut back by 6 bases and J by 2 bases. This CDR3 is 16 amino acids long. Germline CDR1 SGHRS, CDR2 YFSETQ. The CDR3 DNA follows: TGCGCCAGCATGACCGGGGACAGGGGGGCCTACAATGAGCAGTTCTTC. Amino acid sequence: CASMTGDRGAYNEQFF.

V gene TRBV5-4 combines with J gene TRBJ2-5; 7 bases are shared with TRBD1. V trimming: 4 bases; J trimming: 5 bases; junction bases outside the gene matches: 11. Germline V lookup: CDR1 SGHNT, CDR2 YYREEE (reference sequence). There are 15 residues in the CDR3. CDR3 nucleotides: TGTGCCAGCAGCCCCGGTACAGGGGTTGGGGAGACCCAGTACTTC. This sequence encodes CASSPGTGVGETQYF.

This chain links TRBV5-4 with TRBJ1-2; D might be TRBD1 (5 bases). This CDR3 comprises 18 residues. CDR1 and CDR2 (germline): SGHNT, YYREEE (reference sequence). V dropped 0 bases and J dropped 8 bases, with 26 bases sitting between them. The CDR3 protein is CASSLESRGNVKMRGYTF. Written as DNA, the CDR3 is TGTGCCAGCAGCTTGGAGTCTCGGGGGAATGTAAAGATGAGGGGCTACACCTTC.

CDR3 sequence (DNA): TGTGCCAGCGCGGGAGGGCGGACTGAAGCTTTCTTT. Residues: CASAGGRTEAFF. This rearrangement joins TRBV9 to TRBJ1-1; D is uncertain. The CDR3 covers 12 residues. V was cut by 7 bases and J by 5 bases, with 12 bases left in between. CDR1 is SGDLS and CDR2 is YYNGEE in the germline V gene. The complete variable domain, with remaining parts taken from reference TRBV9 and TRBJ1-1, reads DSGVTQTPKHLITATGQRVTLRCSPRSGDLSVYWYQQSLDQGLQFLIQYYNGEERAKGNILERFSAQQFPDLHSELNLSSLELGDSALYFCASAGGRTEAFFGQGTRLTVV.

The chain uses TRBV19 and TRBJ1-1; D is uncertain. This CDR3 has 13 amino acids. CDR1 is LNHDA and CDR2 is SQIVND in the germline V gene (reference sequence). V lost 6 bases and J 1 base, leaving 9 bases between the germline ends. In DNA form, the CDR3 reads TGTGCCAGTAGGAAGTCGGGGAACACTGAAGCTTTCTTT. Amino acid sequence: CASRKSGNTEAFF.

The rearrangement joins TRBV30 to TRBJ2-7, with 8 bases identical to TRBD2. The trim removed 2 bases at V and 3 bases at J, leaving 15 bases unmatched. This CDR3 spans 17 amino acids. Germline values: CDR1 GTSNPN, CDR2 SVGIG (reference sequence). DNA for the CDR3: TGTGCCTGGAGTACTACTGACGGGAGGGCCCCCCTCTACGAGCAGTACTTC. Translation gives CAWSTTDGRAPLYEQYF.

V and J are TRBV6-8 and TRBJ1-6, with 7 nucleotides matching TRBD1. Germline V gene sequence: CDR1 MNHGY, CDR2 SAAAGT. The CDR3 contains 17 residues. V lost 5 bases, J lost 0 bases, and 7 bases stayed unmatched. The CDR3 nucleotides are TGTGCCAGCAGTGGGACCCACAGGGGCTCCTATAATTCACCCCTCCACTTT. It specifies CASSGTHRGSYNSPLHF.

This clone has more than one count but fewer than ten. This chain links TRBV29-1 with TRBJ2-1; 7 bases fit TRBD1. This CDR3 is built from 13 residues. J gave up 9 bases and V 7 bases, and 12 bases lay outside the gene matches. From germline, CDR1 is SQVTM and CDR2 ANQGSEA. CDR3 nucleotides: TGCAGCGCCTCAACAGGGGATTTGTCTGAGCAGTTCTTC. This sequence encodes CSASTGDLSEQFF.

The V gene is TRBV30, the J gene TRBJ2-1; 9 bases match TRBD2. Per germline, CDR1 GTSNPN and CDR2 SVGIG (reference sequence). Trimming cost V 4 bases and J 7 bases; bases outside gene matches: 17. The CDR3 is 17 amino acids. The CDR3 spells CAWNRNGGGGAINEQFF. CDR3 sequence (DNA): TGTGCCTGGAACCGAAACGGGGGCGGGGGGGCCATAAATGAGCAGTTCTTC.

This clone has a handful of counts. This chain uses TRBV5-6 with TRBJ2-4, with 9 positions matching TRBD1. There are 14 residues in the CDR3. V was pared by 0 bases and J by 8 bases, with 3 bases of the junction left unmatched. CDR1 is SGHDT, CDR2 YYEEEE, per germline. CDR3 residues: CASSLVGQGYIQYF. The CDR3 region has the DNA TGTGCCAGCAGCTTGGTGGGACAGGGATACATTCAGTACTTC.

The genes are TRBV11-2 and TRBJ1-1; possibly TRBD1 for D (6 bases). The germline gives CDR1 SGHAT, CDR2 FQNNGV. CDR3 size: 16 residues. Trimming pared 1 base from V and 1 base from J, leaving 13 bases between. CDR3 in DNA: TGTGCCAGCAGCTTAGTGGGGGGGGCGAGGAACACTGAAGCTTTCTTT. It specifies CASSLVGGARNTEAFF.

The J gene is TRBJ1-1, the V gene TRBV5-1; no definite D call. Germline V gene data show CDR1 as SGHRS and CDR2 as YFSETQ. This CDR3 has 15 residues. The V end lost 0 bases, the J end lost 1 base, and 10 bases lay between the germline ends. The CDR3 loop reads CASSLGVLPNTEAFF. The CDR3 DNA reads TGCGCCAGCAGCTTGGGGGTACTACCGAACACTGAAGCTTTCTTT. The complete variable domain, with remaining parts taken from reference TRBV5-1 and TRBJ1-1, reads KAGVTQTPRYLIKTRGQQVTLSCSPISGHRSVSWYQQTPGQGLQFLFEYFSETQRNKGNFPGRFSGRQFSNSRSEMNVSTLELGDSALYLCASSLGVLPNTEAFFGQGTRLTVV.

This clone was observed once. The genes are TRBV6-1 and TRBJ2-7; the match to TRBD1 covers 9 bases. The CDR3 runs 16 residues. Germline assignment: CDR1 MNHNS and CDR2 SASEGT. V lost 1 base, J lost 5 bases, and 9 bases stayed unmatched. This CDR3 reads CASSEGVGTGGNEQYF. The CDR3 nucleotides read TGTGCCAGCAGTGAAGGCGTGGGAACAGGGGGCAACGAGCAGTACTTC.

CDR3 protein: CASSLIQGNSPLHF. CDR3 nucleotides: TGCGCCAGCAGCTTAATCCAGGGCAATTCACCCCTCCACTTT. This chain connects TRBV5-1 to TRBJ1-6; a weak D match, TRBD1 (5 bases). Trimming took 2 bases from V and 7 from J, leaving 10 bases between them. The CDR3 is 14 amino acids. The germline gives CDR1 SGHRS, CDR2 YFSETQ.

The genes are TRBV2 and TRBJ2-7; D not resolved. Germline assignment: CDR1 SNHLY and CDR2 FYNNEI. V was cut by 6 bases and J by 0 bases, with 6 bases left in between. This CDR3 is 12 amino acids long. DNA of the CDR3: TGTGCCAGCAGACTATTCTCCTACGAGCAGTACTTC. Amino acids: CASRLFSYEQYF.

This chain uses TRBV11-2 with TRBJ2-1; 7 nucleotides match TRBD2. Germline CDR1 is SGHAT and CDR2 is FQNNGV. The CDR3 totals 16 residues. The trim removed 3 bases at V and 5 bases at J, leaving 10 bases unmatched. The DNA for the CDR3 is TGTGCCAGCAGCTTCCCCAAATCGGGAGGACACAATGAGCAGTTCTTC. This encodes CASSFPKSGGHNEQFF.

The V and J genes are TRBV9 and TRBJ1-2, with 9 bases fitting TRBD1. The CDR3 extends over 17 amino acids. J lost 2 bases, V lost 0 bases, and 8 bases had no gene match. Germline V gene sequence: CDR1 SGDLS, CDR2 YYNGEE. The CDR3 is CASSVDPTGTGNYGYTF. The DNA for the CDR3 is TGTGCCAGCAGCGTAGATCCCACCGGGACAGGGAACTATGGCTACACCTTC.

The V gene is TRBV7-9, the J gene TRBJ2-7; no firm D call. The CDR3 runs 14 residues. Germline CDR1 is SEHNR and CDR2 is FQNEAQ (reference sequence). V lost 1 base, J lost 3 bases, and 10 bases lay in between. The CDR3 coding sequence is TGTGCCAGCAGCTTAGGTGAGCAGGACTACGAGCAGTACTTC. Translation: CASSLGEQDYEQYF. Combining the CDR3 with reference TRBV7-9 and TRBJ2-7 gives the whole variable domain DTGVSQNPRHKITKRGQNVTFRCDPISEHNRLYWYRQTLGQGPEFLTYFQNEAQLEKSRLLSDRFSAERPKGSFSTLEIQRTEQGDSAMYLCASSLGEQDYEQYFGPGTRLTVT.

This rearrangement joins TRBV5-5 to TRBJ2-7; 9 positions agree with TRBD2. The CDR3 runs 14 residues. From germline, CDR1 is SGHKS and CDR2 YYEKEE (reference sequence). Trimming removed 4 bases from V and 5 bases from J; junction bases left unmatched: 7. CDR3 coding DNA: TGTGCCAGCAGCGAGATAGCGGGAGTGCACGAGCAGTACTTC. Residues: CASSEIAGVHEQYF.